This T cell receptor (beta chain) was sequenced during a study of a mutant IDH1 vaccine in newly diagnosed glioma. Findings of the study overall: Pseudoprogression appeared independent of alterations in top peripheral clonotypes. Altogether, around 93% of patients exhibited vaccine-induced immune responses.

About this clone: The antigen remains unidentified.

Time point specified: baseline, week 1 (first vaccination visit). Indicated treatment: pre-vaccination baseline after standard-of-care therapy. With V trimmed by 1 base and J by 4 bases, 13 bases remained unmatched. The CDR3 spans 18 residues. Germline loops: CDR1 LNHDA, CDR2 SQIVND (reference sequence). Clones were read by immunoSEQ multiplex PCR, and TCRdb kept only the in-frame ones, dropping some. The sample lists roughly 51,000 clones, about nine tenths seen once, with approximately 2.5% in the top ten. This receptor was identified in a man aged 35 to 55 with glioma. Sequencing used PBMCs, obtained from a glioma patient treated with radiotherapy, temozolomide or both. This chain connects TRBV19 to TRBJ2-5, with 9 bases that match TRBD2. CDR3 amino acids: CASSIVGAGGSPAETQYF. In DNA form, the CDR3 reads TGTGCCAGTAGTATAGTGGGCGCGGGAGGGAGTCCCGCAGAGACCCAGTACTTC.